These T cell receptor beta chains were read from a single sample in a study of shared clonotypes between healthy human individuals. Generated by immunoSEQ multiplex PCR, the TCRdb table keeps only in-frame clones and is missing some. The table records 2 million to 2.5 million clones, more than 80% of them present only once. Sequences were obtained from naive CD4+ T cells from PBMCs. The source is a man between 18 and 35 years old in good health. Some clones in this sample may be carry-over from other donors' samples. CDR3s include the opening cysteine and the closing phenylalanine or tryptophan.

V	J	CDR3
TRBV27	TRBJ1-4	CASSFGGGEKLFF
TRBV28	TRBJ1-2	CASSLWAGEVYGYTF
TRBV5-1	TRBJ2-7	CASRPSLNSYEQYF
TRBV6-6	TRBJ1-1	CASSPPGNTEAFF
TRBV6-5	TRBJ1-2	CASSYSRLNYGYTF
TRBV5-6	TRBJ2-7	CASSPRRGGYEQYF
TRBV7-4	TRBJ2-5	CALLWTSSETQYF
TRBV7-9	TRBJ2-1	CASSSRAENEQFF
TRBV10-3	TRBJ2-1	CAISVDGTYNEQFF
TRBV27	TRBJ1-5	CASSSLDSRGQPQHF
TRBV10-3	TRBJ1-1	CAISEAFAGNTEAFF
TRBV6-1	TRBJ1-2	CASSAPGTASTNYGYTF
TRBV6-5	TRBJ2-7	CASSSNGDSYEQYF
TRBV5-1	TRBJ2-5	CASSLGLAGGVGETQYF
TRBV7-3	TRBJ2-2	CASSPREDPNTGELFF
TRBV28	TRBJ1-2	CASSLAGPPTNYGYTF
TRBV6-5	TRBJ2-1	CASSYRVLTGRNEQFF
TRBV6-5	TRBJ1-2	CASSYGGYYGYTF
TRBV6-5	TRBJ1-5	CASSPQQGIGQPQHF
TRBV5-1	TRBJ2-5	CASSLAEGRGGGETQYF
TRBV11-3	TRBJ2-1	CASSLEAGRYNEQFF
TRBV28	TRBJ2-7	CASSLGRANEQYF
TRBV18	TRBJ2-2	CASSPRAGLTNTGELFF
TRBV9	TRBJ2-7	CASSGGRGSRGLEQYF
TRBV25-1	TRBJ2-1	CASSDLSGLNNEQFF
TRBV7-9	TRBJ1-1	CASSLVSGQHRRNTEAFF
TRBV28	TRBJ1-2	CASSPRRGTGYTF
TRBV28	TRBJ2-1	CASRVRQGQAFF
TRBV5-5	TRBJ2-2	CASSLGSGVGELFF
TRBV7-8	TRBJ2-3	CASSFRASGSTDTQYF
TRBV19	TRBJ1-5	CASSRYRGPSNQPQHF
TRBV18	TRBJ1-2	CASSPVLQGATKDYGYTF
TRBV7-2	TRBJ1-1	CASSLGAGSTEAFF
TRBV19	TRBJ2-2	CASTSPGAAANTGELFF
TRBV18	TRBJ2-7	CASSSGRGLYEQYF
TRBV5-1	TRBJ1-2	CASSLDRGQGYGYTF
TRBV5-1	TRBJ2-6	CASSFSPGHQTGANVLTF
TRBV21-1	TRBJ1-5	CASPLEQGSNQPQHF
TRBV11-2	TRBJ2-7	CASSLESLGTYEQYF
TRBV28	TRBJ1-5	CASKRGTGNQPQHF
TRBV6-5	TRBJ1-2	CASRGQGGYTF
TRBV7-2	TRBJ2-3	CASSTTGTGGADTQYF
TRBV9	TRBJ2-6	CASSPRGSGANVLTF
TRBV19	TRBJ2-1	CASSSALAGGGTYNEQFF
TRBV11-2	TRBJ2-2	CASSQILVGELFF
TRBV18	TRBJ2-3	CASSPPALATDTQYF
TRBV30	TRBJ2-1	CAWSVQGSGNEQFF
TRBV11-3	TRBJ2-3	CASSLPGSYTQYF
TRBV6-6	TRBJ2-7	CASSYSSSAYSYEQYF
TRBV19	TRBJ2-7	CATSLRSGVPPYEQYF
TRBV7-2	TRBJ1-2	CASSLEGSNYGYTF
TRBV11-2	TRBJ1-1	CASSLGYRELSTEAFF
TRBV2	TRBJ2-7	CASSGGLAGYYEQYF
TRBV30	TRBJ2-1	CAWNRASMEDEQFF